This record looks at one TCR beta chain sequence and its context. Its antigen is unidentified. CDR1 KGHSH and CDR2 LQKENI come from the germline V gene. Trimming at V came to 0 bases and at J to 4 bases, leaving 5 bases not matched to a gene. This CDR3 contains 16 residues. Isolated RNA was reverse transcribed in full, so expressed TCRB transcripts were sequenced. Data came from immunoSEQ multiplex PCR; TCRdb stores just in-frame clones and leaves some out. Of about half a million clones listed, about 32% were seen once; the top ten hold around 0.065%. This entry is derived from a study of beta chain features in type 1 diabetes. About the study: Examination covered under 110 million sorted cells spanning all samples.

Study-level findings and limits: Possibly, sequencing cDNA over-represented cells that had high TCR expression levels. The similarity of naive, central memory and Treg TCRB repertoires appeared greater among patients than among healthy donors.

One heparinised draw, averaging roughly 0.12 L, was taken per donor. Material for sequencing was naive CD4+ T cells from blood. The rearrangement joins TRBV18 to TRBJ2-5; 10 nucleotides line up with TRBD2. This clonotype was sampled from a man aged 18 to 29 in good health. CDR3 region: CASSPPAGGPVETQYF. In DNA, the CDR3 is TGTGCCAGCTCACCACCAGCGGGAGGGCCTGTAGAGACCCAGTACTTC.